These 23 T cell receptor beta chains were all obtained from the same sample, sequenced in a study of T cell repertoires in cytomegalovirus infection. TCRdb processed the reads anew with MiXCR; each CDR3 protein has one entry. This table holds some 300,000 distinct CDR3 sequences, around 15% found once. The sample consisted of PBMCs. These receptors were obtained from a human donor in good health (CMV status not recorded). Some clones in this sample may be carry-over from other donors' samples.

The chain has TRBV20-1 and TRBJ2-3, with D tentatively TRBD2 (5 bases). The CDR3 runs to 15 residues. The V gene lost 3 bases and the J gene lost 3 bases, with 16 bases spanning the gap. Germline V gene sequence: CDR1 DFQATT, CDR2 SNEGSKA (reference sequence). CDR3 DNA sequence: TGCAGTGCTAGCACGGGATGGTCTAGAACAGATACGCAGTATTTT. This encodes CSASTGWSRTDTQYF.

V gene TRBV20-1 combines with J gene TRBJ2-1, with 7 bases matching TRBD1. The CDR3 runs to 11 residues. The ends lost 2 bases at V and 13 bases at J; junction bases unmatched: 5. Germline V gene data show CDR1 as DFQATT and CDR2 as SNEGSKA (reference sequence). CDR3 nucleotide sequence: TGCAGTGCTAGAATGGGACAGCTACAGTTCTTC. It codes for CSARMGQLQFF.

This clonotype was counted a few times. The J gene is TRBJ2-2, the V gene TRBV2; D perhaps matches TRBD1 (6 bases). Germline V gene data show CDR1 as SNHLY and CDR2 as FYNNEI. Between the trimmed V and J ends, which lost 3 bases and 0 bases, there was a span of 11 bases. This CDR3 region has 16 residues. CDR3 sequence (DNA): TGTGCCAGCAGTGAGAGACAGGTTACGAACACCGGGGAGCTGTTTTTT. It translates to CASSERQVTNTGELFF.

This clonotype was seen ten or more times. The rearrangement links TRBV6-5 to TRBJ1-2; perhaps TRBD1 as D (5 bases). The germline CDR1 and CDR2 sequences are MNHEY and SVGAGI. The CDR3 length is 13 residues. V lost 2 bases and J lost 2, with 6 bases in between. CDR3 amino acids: CASSYDSNYGYTF. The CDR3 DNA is TGTGCCAGCAGTTACGACAGCAACTATGGCTACACCTTC.

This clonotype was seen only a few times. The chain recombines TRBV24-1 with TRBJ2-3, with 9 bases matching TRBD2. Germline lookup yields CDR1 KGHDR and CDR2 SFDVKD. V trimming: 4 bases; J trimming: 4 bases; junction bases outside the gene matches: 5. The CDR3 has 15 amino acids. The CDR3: CATSEGGRASDTQYF. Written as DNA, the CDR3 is TGTGCCACCAGTGAAGGCGGGAGGGCCTCAGATACGCAGTATTTT.

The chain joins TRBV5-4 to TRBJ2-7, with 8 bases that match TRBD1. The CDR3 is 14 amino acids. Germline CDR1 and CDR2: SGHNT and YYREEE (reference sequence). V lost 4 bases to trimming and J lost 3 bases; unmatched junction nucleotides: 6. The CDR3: CASSPGQGGYEQYF. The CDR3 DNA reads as TGTGCCAGCAGCCCTGGACAGGGCGGCTACGAGCAGTACTTC.

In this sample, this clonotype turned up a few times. CDR3 loop: CASSADRSSGNTIYF. The CDR3 coding sequence is TGCGCCAGCAGCGCGGACAGGTCCTCTGGAAACACCATATATTTT. V gene TRBV5-1 combines with J gene TRBJ1-3, with TRBD1 matching 7 bases. V lost 4 bases and J lost 0; bases outside the gene matches: 4. CDR3 size: 15 residues. CDR1 is SGHRS, CDR2 YFSETQ, per germline. The full variable domain, in which reference TRBV5-1 and TRBJ1-3 provide the parts outside the CDR3, is KAGVTQTPRYLIKTRGQQVTLSCSPISGHRSVSWYQQTPGQGLQFLFEYFSETQRNKGNFPGRFSGRQFSNSRSEMNVSTLELGDSALYLCASSADRSSGNTIYFGEGSWLTVV.

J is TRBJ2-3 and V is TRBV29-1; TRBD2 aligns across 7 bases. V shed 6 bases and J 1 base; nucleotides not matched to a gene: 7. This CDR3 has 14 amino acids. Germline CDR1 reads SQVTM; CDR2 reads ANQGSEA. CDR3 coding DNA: TGCAGCGTCCCGGCGGGGGACCGCACAGATACGCAGTATTTT. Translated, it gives CSVPAGDRTDTQYF.

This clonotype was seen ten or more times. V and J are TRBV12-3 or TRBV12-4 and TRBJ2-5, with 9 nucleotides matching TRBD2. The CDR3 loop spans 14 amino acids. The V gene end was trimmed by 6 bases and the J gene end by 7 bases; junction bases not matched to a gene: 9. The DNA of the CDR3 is TGTGCCAGCAGCACGAGCGGGGGGAAAAGGACCCAGTACTTC. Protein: CASSTSGGKRTQYF.

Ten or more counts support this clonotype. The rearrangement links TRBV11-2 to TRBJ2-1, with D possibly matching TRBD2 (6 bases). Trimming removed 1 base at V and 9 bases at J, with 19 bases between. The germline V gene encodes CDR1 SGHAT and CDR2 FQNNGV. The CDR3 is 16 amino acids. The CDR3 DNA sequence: TGTGCCAGCAGCTTAGCTTGGCTAGCGCAAGACGGTGAGCAGTTCTTC. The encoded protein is CASSLAWLAQDGEQFF.

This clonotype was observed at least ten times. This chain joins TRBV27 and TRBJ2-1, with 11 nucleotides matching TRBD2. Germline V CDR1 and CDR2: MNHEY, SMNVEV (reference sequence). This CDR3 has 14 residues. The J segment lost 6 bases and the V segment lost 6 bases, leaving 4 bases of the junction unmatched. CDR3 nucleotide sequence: TGTGCCAGCAGCACTAGCGGGAGTGGCAATGAGCAGTTCTTC. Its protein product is CASSTSGSGNEQFF.

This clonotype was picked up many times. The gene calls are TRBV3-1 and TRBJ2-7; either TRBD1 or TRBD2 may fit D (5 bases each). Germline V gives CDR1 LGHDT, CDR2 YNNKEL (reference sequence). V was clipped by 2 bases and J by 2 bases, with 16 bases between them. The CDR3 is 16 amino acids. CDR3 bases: TGTGCCAGCAGCCAATGGGACCTCGAAGGGACCTACGAGCAGTACTTC. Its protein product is CASSQWDLEGTYEQYF.

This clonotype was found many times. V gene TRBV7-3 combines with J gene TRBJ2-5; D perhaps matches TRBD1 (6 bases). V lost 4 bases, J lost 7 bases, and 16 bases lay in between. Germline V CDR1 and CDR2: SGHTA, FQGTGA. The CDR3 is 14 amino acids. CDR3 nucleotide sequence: TGTGCCAGCAGCTGGGGGCAGGGGCCAGGGACCCAGTACTTC. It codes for CASSWGQGPGTQYF.

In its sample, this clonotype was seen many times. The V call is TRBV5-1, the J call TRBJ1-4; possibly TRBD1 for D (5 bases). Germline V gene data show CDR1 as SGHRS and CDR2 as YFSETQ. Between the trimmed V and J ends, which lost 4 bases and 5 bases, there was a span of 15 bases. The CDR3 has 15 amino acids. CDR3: CASSPSPGENEKLFF. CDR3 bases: TGCGCCAGCAGCCCCTCCCCGGGGGAGAATGAAAAACTGTTTTTT.

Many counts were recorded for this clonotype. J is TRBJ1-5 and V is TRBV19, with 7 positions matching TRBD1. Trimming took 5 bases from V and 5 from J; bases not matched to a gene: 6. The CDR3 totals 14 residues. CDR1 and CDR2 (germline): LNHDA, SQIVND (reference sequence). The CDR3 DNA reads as TGTGCCAGTAGTGCAGGGACAGAATATCAGCCCCAGCATTTT. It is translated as CASSAGTEYQPQHF.

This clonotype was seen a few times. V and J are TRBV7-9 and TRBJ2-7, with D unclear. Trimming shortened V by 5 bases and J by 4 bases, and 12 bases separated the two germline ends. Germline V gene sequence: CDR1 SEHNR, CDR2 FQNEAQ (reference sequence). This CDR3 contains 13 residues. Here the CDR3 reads CASSIGPKYEQYF. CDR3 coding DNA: TGTGCCAGCAGCATAGGACCGAAATACGAGCAGTACTTC.

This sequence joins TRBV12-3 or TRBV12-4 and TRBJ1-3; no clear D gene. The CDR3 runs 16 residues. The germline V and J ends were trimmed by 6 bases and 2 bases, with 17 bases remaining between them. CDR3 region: CASRMTFGAPGNTIYF. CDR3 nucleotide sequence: TGTGCCAGCAGGATGACTTTTGGAGCCCCTGGAAACACCATATATTTT.

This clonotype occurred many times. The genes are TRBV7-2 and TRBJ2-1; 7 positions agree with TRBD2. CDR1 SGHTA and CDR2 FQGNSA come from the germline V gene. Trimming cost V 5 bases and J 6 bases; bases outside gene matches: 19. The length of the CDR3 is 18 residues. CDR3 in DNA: TGTGCCAGCAGCCCTAGTATCTCCCCGTTAGCGGGCGGCAATGAGCAGTTCTTC. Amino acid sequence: CASSPSISPLAGGNEQFF. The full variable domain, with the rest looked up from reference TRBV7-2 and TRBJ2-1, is GAGVSQSPSNKVTEKGKDVELRCDPISGHTALYWYRQSLGQGLEFLIYFQGNSAPDKSGLPSDRFSAERTGGSVSTLTIQRTQQEDSAVYLCASSPSISPLAGGNEQFFGPGTRLTVL.

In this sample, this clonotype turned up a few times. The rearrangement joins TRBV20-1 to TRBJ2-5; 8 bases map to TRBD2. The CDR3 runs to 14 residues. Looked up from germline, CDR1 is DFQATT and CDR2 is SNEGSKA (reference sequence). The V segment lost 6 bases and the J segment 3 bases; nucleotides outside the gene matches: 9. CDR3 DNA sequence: TGCAGTGCCGGGCGAGCGGGGGAGGAAGAGACCCAGTACTTC. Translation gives CSAGRAGEEETQYF.

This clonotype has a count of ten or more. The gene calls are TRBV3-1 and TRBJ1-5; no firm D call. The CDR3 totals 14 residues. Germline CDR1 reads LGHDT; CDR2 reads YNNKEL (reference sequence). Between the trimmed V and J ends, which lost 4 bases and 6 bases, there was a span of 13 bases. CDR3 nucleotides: TGTGCCAGCAGCCCGACCGCCCAAAGTCAGCCCCAGCATTTT. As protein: CASSPTAQSQPQHF.

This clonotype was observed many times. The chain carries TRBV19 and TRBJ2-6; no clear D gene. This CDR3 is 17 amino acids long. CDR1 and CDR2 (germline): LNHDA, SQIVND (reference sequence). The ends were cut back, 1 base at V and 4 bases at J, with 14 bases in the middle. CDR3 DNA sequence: TGTGCCAGTAGTATAGTCCTCCGACAAGCCGGGGCCAACGTCCTGACTTTC. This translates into CASSIVLRQAGANVLTF. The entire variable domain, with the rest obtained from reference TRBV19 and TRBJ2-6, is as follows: DGGITQSPKYLFRKEGQNVTLSCEQNLNHDAMYWYRQDPGQGLRLIYYSQIVNDFQKGDIAEGYSVSREKKESFPLTVTSAQKNPTAFYLCASSIVLRQAGANVLTFGAGSRLTVL.

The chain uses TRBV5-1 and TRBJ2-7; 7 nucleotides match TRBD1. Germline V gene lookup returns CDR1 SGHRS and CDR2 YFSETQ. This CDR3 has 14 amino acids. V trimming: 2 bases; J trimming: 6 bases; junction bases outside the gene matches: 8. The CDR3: CASSFPDRAVEQYF. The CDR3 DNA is TGCGCCAGCAGCTTTCCTGACAGGGCGGTCGAGCAGTACTTC.

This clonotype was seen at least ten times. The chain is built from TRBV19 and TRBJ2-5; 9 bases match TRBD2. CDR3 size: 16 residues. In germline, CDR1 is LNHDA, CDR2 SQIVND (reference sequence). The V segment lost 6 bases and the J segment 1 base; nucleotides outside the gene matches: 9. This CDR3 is CASRPRSSGIQETQYF. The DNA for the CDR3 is TGTGCCAGTAGACCACGGTCTAGCGGGATCCAAGAGACCCAGTACTTC.